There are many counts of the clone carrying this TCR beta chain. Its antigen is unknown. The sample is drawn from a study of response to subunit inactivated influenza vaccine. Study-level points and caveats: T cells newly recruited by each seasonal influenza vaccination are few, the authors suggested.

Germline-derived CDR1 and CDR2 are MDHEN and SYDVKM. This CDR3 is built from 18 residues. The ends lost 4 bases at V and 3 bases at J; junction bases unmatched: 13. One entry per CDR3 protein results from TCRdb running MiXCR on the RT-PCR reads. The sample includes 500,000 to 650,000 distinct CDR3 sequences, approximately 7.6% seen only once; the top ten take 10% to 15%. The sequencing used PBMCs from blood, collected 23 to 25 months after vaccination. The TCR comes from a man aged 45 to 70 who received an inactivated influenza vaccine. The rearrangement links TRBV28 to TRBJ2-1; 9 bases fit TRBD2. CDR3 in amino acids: CASSSPISGTSIYNEQFF. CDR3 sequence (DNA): TGTGCCAGCAGTTCGCCTATCTCCGGGACTAGCATCTACAATGAGCAGTTCTTC. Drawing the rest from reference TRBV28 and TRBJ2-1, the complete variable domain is DVKVTQSSRYLVKRTGEKVFLECVQDMDHENMFWYRQDPGLGLRLIYFSYDVKMKEKGDIPEGYSVSREKKERFSLILESASTNQTSMYLCASSSPISGTSIYNEQFFGPGTRLTVL.